A selection of T cell receptor beta chains follows, all from one sample in a study of control samples from healthy donors and cancer patients. The repertoire was sequenced with immunoSEQ multiplex PCR; TCRdb's copy has only in-frame clones and lacks some. Altogether about 190,000 clones are present, about nine tenths being singletons, with the ten largest covering over 1.5%. Sequenced input: blood. The receptors were sampled from a man aged 25 to 40 in good health. The CDR3 runs from the conserved cysteine through the conserved F or W. A D gene is named only where the DNA matches it firmly. Some rows have no size entry. The others give once, few or many, or a class for an expanded clone.

V gene,J gene,D gene,clone size,CDR3 DNA,CDR3 protein
TRBV4-2,TRBJ2-3,TRBD2,NA,TGTGCCAGCAAAGCGGGGGGCGGGGATAAAGATACGCAGTATTTT,CASKAGGGDKDTQYF
TRBV6-6,TRBJ1-3,TRBD1,NA,TGTGCCAGCAGTCACTCGGACAGGGTCGGAAACACCATATATTTT,CASSHSDRVGNTIYF
TRBV13,TRBJ1-6,NA,once,TGTGCCAGCAGCGATACAGGGACGAGCTCCTATAATTCACCCCTCCACTTT,CASSDTGTSSYNSPLHF
TRBV24-1,TRBJ2-1,NA,NA,TGTGCCACCAGTGGGTTAGCAGCTTACAATGAGCAGTTCTTC,CATSGLAAYNEQFF
TRBV4-1,TRBJ1-1,NA,once,TGCGCCAGCAGCCAATCCGGGGGCCTGATGGGCACTGAAGCTTTCTTT,CASSQSGGLMGTEAFF
TRBV15,TRBJ1-4,NA,NA,TGTGCCACCAGCAGAGGGGATGGATACAGGGCTAATGAAAAACTGTTTTTT,CATSRGDGYRANEKLFF
TRBV29-1,TRBJ2-3,TRBD1,NA,TGCAGCGGTGACAGGGGGCAGGGAGATACGCAGTATTTT,CSGDRGQGDTQYF
TRBV7-2,TRBJ1-5,NA,few,TGTGCCAGCTCTTCCCGCCGGGATCGCAATCAGCCCCAGCATTTT,CASSSRRDRNQPQHF
TRBV19,TRBJ1-1,NA,NA,TGTGCCAGTAGTATAGGACAGTACGCGAACACTGAAGCTTTCTTT,CASSIGQYANTEAFF
TRBV19,TRBJ1-2,NA,NA,TGTGCCAGTAGTATAGCCCCGGGGACCGTTAACTATGGCTACACCTTC,CASSIAPGTVNYGYTF
TRBV5-5,TRBJ1-2,TRBD1,NA,TGTGCCAGCAGCCGGACAGGGGGCGCGTCTAGGAACTATGGCTACACCTTC,CASSRTGGASRNYGYTF
TRBV4-1,TRBJ1-1,NA,NA,TGCGCCAGCAGCCAAGATCCAGGGCACGCTTTCTTT,CASSQDPGHAFF
TRBV28,TRBJ1-2,NA,NA,TGTGCCAGCAGCAGAGAACTCGGACACTATGGCTACACCTTC,CASSRELGHYGYTF
TRBV4-1,TRBJ2-7,TRBD2,once,TGCGCCAGCAGCCATAGCGGGGGGGGATTCTACGAGCAGTACTTC,CASSHSGGGFYEQYF
TRBV27,TRBJ1-4,TRBD1,once,TGTGCCAGCAGGAGACAGGGGGGAGAAAAACTGTTTTTT,CASRRQGGEKLFF
TRBV2,TRBJ1-4,NA,NA,TGTGCCAGCAGTGAATTCAGGGATTCGGTTAATGAAAAACTGTTTTTT,CASSEFRDSVNEKLFF
TRBV3-1/TRBV3-2,TRBJ2-3,NA,NA,TGTGCCAGCAGCTTTACAACAGATACGCAGTATTTT,CASSFTTDTQYF
TRBV10-3,TRBJ1-1,NA,NA,TGTGCCATCAGTGCACAATTCCCGAACACTGAAGCTTTCTTT,CAISAQFPNTEAFF
TRBV27,TRBJ2-1,NA,NA,TGTGCCAGCAGTTTCCGGACCTACAATGAGCAGTTCTTC,CASSFRTYNEQFF
TRBV19,TRBJ1-1,NA,NA,TGTGCCAGTAGTATAGGGACTGAAGCTTTCTTT,CASSIGTEAFF
TRBV3-1/TRBV3-2,TRBJ1-5,NA,NA,TGTGCCAGCAGCCGAACCGGGACACCCAGCAATCAGCCCCAGCATTTT,CASSRTGTPSNQPQHF
TRBV24-1,TRBJ2-5,TRBD1,NA,TGTGCCACCAGTGATTTCCCCGGGACAGGGCAAGAGACCCAGTACTTC,CATSDFPGTGQETQYF
TRBV14,TRBJ1-2,NA,once,TGTGCCAGCAGCCAAGCCTTGGCAGCGCTGTATGGCTACACCTTC,CASSQALAALYGYTF
TRBV4-1,TRBJ2-7,TRBD2,NA,TGCGCCAGCAGCCAAGACCCAGCGGGGACCTACTACGAGCAGTACTTC,CASSQDPAGTYYEQYF
TRBV4-2,TRBJ2-1,NA,NA,TGTGCCAGCAGCCAAGACTTGGCGGTGGTCAATGAGCAGTTCTTC,CASSQDLAVVNEQFF
TRBV7-9,TRBJ2-7,TRBD1,NA,TGTGCCAGCAGCGCGGACAGGGGGCGGTACGAGCAGTACTTC,CASSADRGRYEQYF
TRBV6-1,TRBJ2-7,NA,NA,TGTGCCAGCAGTGAAGAGGCTACGCTGCCCTACGAGCAGTACTTC,CASSEEATLPYEQYF